Listed here are 16 T cell receptor beta chains from one sample, sequenced in a study of cytomegalovirus exposure and HLA in healthy donors. The PCR was carried out with 60 Vbeta primers and 13 Jbeta primers. Here immunoSEQ multiplex PCR was the method, and the copy in TCRdb shows in-frame clones only, minus some. The sample consists of some 110,000 clones, roughly four fifths of them appearing once. The sequenced sample consisted of PBMCs. These receptors were taken from a man aged 45-65 years in good health and CMV-seronegative.

V is TRBV2 and J is TRBJ2-3, with D possibly being TRBD2 (7 bases). There are 15 residues in the CDR3. V shed 6 bases and J shed 0 bases, with 13 bases lying between them. Germline CDR1 reads SNHLY; CDR2 reads FYNNEI. CDR3 protein: CASRRGGFSTDTQYF. The CDR3 coding sequence is TGTGCCAGCAGGAGGGGGGGATTTAGCACAGATACGCAGTATTTT.

The V call is TRBV6-6, the J call TRBJ2-1, with 8 bases aligning to TRBD1. This CDR3 has 15 residues. The V and J ends lost 6 bases and 6 bases, in that order; junction bases with no gene match: 10. The germline V gene encodes CDR1 MNHNY and CDR2 SVGAGI (reference sequence). The CDR3 reads CASRERQGLVNEQFF. CDR3 sequence (DNA): TGTGCCAGCAGGGAGAGACAGGGGCTCGTCAATGAGCAGTTCTTC.

The V call is TRBV27, the J call TRBJ2-5, with unresolved D. V lost 3 bases and J lost 5, with 10 bases in between. This CDR3 spans 13 amino acids. CDR1 and CDR2 from the germline V gene are MNHEY and SMNVEV (reference sequence). The CDR3 is CASSLGLTETQYF. For the CDR3, the DNA is TGTGCCAGCAGTTTGGGCTTGACGGAGACCCAGTACTTC.

The chain carries TRBV7-3 and TRBJ2-3; 7 bases agree with TRBD1. Germline V gives CDR1 SGHTA, CDR2 FQGTGA. This CDR3 region has 14 residues. The trim removed 5 bases at V and 1 base at J, leaving 3 bases unmatched. The CDR3 reads CASSRQGRTDTQYF. CDR3 nucleotides: TGTGCCAGCAGCCGACAGGGACGCACAGATACGCAGTATTTT. Full variable domain (rest looked up from reference TRBV7-3 and TRBJ2-3): GAGVSQTPSNKVTEKGKYVELRCDPISGHTALYWYRQSLGQGPEFLIYFQGTGAADDSGLPNDRFFAVRPEGSVSTLKIQRTERGDSAVYLCASSRQGRTDTQYFGPGTRLTVL.

This clone was found a few times. The chain employs TRBV27 and TRBJ1-5; TRBD1 might be the D (5 bases). Between the trimmed V and J ends, which lost 5 bases and 3 bases, there was a span of 14 bases. This CDR3 region has 15 residues. Germline V lookup: CDR1 MNHEY, CDR2 SMNVEV (reference sequence). CDR3 sequence (DNA): TGTGCCAGCAGTCCCGGCAGGGCCAACAATCAGCCCCAGCATTTT. This sequence encodes CASSPGRANNQPQHF.

V usage is TRBV4-1 and J usage is TRBJ1-1; D unresolved. Per the germline V gene, CDR1 is MGHRA and CDR2 is YSYEKL. Trimming cost V 6 bases and J 3 bases, with 11 bases left between them. The length of the CDR3 is 13 residues. The CDR3 DNA reads as TGCGCCAGCAGAAACGAGGGTGACACTGAAGCTTTCTTT. Its protein is CASRNEGDTEAFF.

This clone was recorded once. This sequence joins TRBV28 and TRBJ1-4; D might be TRBD1 (6 bases). CDR3 length: 17 residues. V was cut by 1 base and J by 4 bases, with 16 bases left in between. Germline V gene sequence: CDR1 MDHEN, CDR2 SYDVKM. CDR3: CASSLSLGGGFNEKLFF. DNA for the CDR3: TGTGCCAGCAGTTTATCCCTAGGGGGGGGCTTTAATGAAAAACTGTTTTTT.

The rearrangement joins TRBV6-1 to TRBJ1-5; D is ambiguous. Germline loops: CDR1 MNHNS, CDR2 SASEGT. This CDR3 has 17 amino acids. V was pared by 2 bases and J by 0 bases, with 14 bases between. The CDR3, as DNA: TGTGCCAGCAGTGAATCTAGTTTCGAGTATAGCAATCAGCCCCAGCATTTT. It is translated as CASSESSFEYSNQPQHF.

The rearrangement joins TRBV4-1 to TRBJ2-3; 7 nucleotides agree with TRBD1. There are 16 residues in the CDR3. V was pared by 4 bases and J by 1 base, with 8 bases of the junction left unmatched. The germline CDR1 and CDR2 sequences are MGHRA and YSYEKL. CDR3 in DNA: TGCGCCAGCAGCCCACTGACAGGGCGGGGCACAGATACGCAGTATTTT. Its translation is CASSPLTGRGTDTQYF.

This chain links TRBV7-9 with TRBJ1-6; D not resolved. CDR3 length: 13 residues. V was cut by 3 bases and J by 8 bases, with 8 bases left in between. The germline CDR1 and CDR2 sequences are SEHNR and FQNEAQ (reference sequence). Written as DNA, the CDR3 is TGTGCCAGCAGCTTCGACGGAGATTCACCCCTCCACTTT. The encoded protein is CASSFDGDSPLHF. The full variable domain, completed using reference TRBV7-9 and TRBJ1-6, is DTGVSQNPRHKITKRGQNVTFRCDPISEHNRLYWYRQTLGQGPEFLTYFQNEAQLEKSRLLSDRFSAERPKGSFSTLEIQRTEQGDSAMYLCASSFDGDSPLHFGNGTRLTVT.

This sequence joins TRBV19 and TRBJ1-1, with TRBD1 as a possible D gene (6 bases). The V gene lost 4 bases and the J gene lost 1 base, with 22 bases spanning the gap. The CDR3 runs to 18 residues. CDR1 is LNHDA and CDR2 is SQIVND in the germline V gene (reference sequence). The CDR3 reads CASSTSPRGGRGNTEAFF. CDR3 bases: TGTGCCAGTAGTACCTCCCCGAGGGGGGGACGAGGGAACACTGAAGCTTTCTTT. The entire variable domain, with the rest obtained from reference TRBV19 and TRBJ1-1, is as follows: DGGITQSPKYLFRKEGQNVTLSCEQNLNHDAMYWYRQDPGQGLRLIYYSQIVNDFQKGDIAEGYSVSREKKESFPLTVTSAQKNPTAFYLCASSTSPRGGRGNTEAFFGQGTRLTVV.

This chain joins TRBV6-1 and TRBJ1-1, with 7 bases lining up with TRBD1. The CDR3 totals 15 residues. Germline V gene sequence: CDR1 MNHNS, CDR2 SASEGT. V lost 5 bases and J lost 0; bases outside the gene matches: 6. The CDR3: CASSSTGRLNTEAFF. The DNA for the CDR3 is TGTGCCAGCAGTTCGACAGGGCGGTTGAACACTGAAGCTTTCTTT.

The chain couples TRBV11-1 to TRBJ2-1, with 14 bases lining up with TRBD2. Germline V lookup: CDR1 SGHAT, CDR2 FQDESV (reference sequence). CDR3 length: 16 amino acids. Trimming removed 1 base from V and 8 bases from J; junction bases left unmatched: 4. The CDR3 reads CASSLGTSGGLYEQFF. The CDR3 region has the DNA TGTGCCAGCAGCTTAGGGACTAGCGGGGGGCTTTATGAGCAGTTCTTC.

This clone was detected a few times. V and J are TRBV19 and TRBJ2-3, with D possibly TRBD1 on 6 matching bases. CDR1 is LNHDA and CDR2 is SQIVND in the germline V gene (reference sequence). The CDR3 has 14 residues. Trimming pared 5 bases from V and 1 base from J, leaving 10 bases between. CDR3 sequence (DNA): TGTGCCAGTAGTCAGGGGAAGGGCACAGATACGCAGTATTTT. Translation: CASSQGKGTDTQYF. Full variable domain (remainder filled in from reference TRBV19 and TRBJ2-3): DGGITQSPKYLFRKEGQNVTLSCEQNLNHDAMYWYRQDPGQGLRLIYYSQIVNDFQKGDIAEGYSVSREKKESFPLTVTSAQKNPTAFYLCASSQGKGTDTQYFGPGTRLTVL.

This rearrangement joins TRBV2 to TRBJ2-6; 7 bases are a match to TRBD1. CDR3 length: 16 amino acids. The V gene's germline CDR1 is SNHLY and CDR2 FYNNEI. Trimming cost V 3 bases and J 4 bases; bases outside gene matches: 6. CDR3 sequence reads: CASSERGPSGANVLTF. CDR3 coding DNA: TGTGCCAGCAGTGAGAGGGGGCCCTCCGGGGCCAACGTCCTGACTTTC. Looking up the rest from reference TRBV2 and TRBJ2-6 gives the full variable domain: EPEVTQTPSHQVTQMGQEVILRCVPISNHLYFYWYRQILGQKVEFLVSFYNNEISEKSEIFDDQFSVERPDGSNFTLKIRSTKLEDSAMYFCASSERGPSGANVLTFGAGSRLTVL.

This chain connects TRBV19 to TRBJ2-3, with D tentatively TRBD2 (6 bases). CDR1 is LNHDA, CDR2 SQIVND, per germline (reference sequence). The CDR3 has 16 residues. V gave up 0 bases and J gave up 2 bases, with 12 bases separating them. CDR3 nucleotides: TGTGCCAGTAGTATAGACCGGGACTCCTTCACAGATACGCAGTATTTT. It yields the protein CASSIDRDSFTDTQYF.